This entry concerns a single T cell receptor beta chain. This specimen belongs to a study of blood T cell repertoires in COVID-19. Study information: Sample material is recorded as cDNA or gDNA derived from T cells, B-cell-depleted T cells, or PBMCs.

In the authors' methods: By means of reference gene primer amplification, nucleated cell counts were estimated. The protocol was immunoSEQ multiplex PCR, while the TCRdb copy is restricted to in-frame clones and leaves out a portion. The V and J calls and the clone size are those of that table, but D and trimming were determined from the DNA. The data contain some 300,000 clones, around nine tenths of them singletons. With 4 bases removed from V and 0 bases from J, the gap between germline ends came to 13 bases. This CDR3 is built from 15 residues. Germline CDR1 and CDR2: MNHEY and SMNVEV (reference sequence).

This clonotype originated in an older man with acute or convalescent COVID-19. The source material was peripheral blood. The chain has TRBV27 and TRBJ2-7; D is perhaps TRBD2 (5 bases). Written as DNA, the CDR3 is TGTGCCAGCAGTTGGTCCGGGGAGTCCTCCTACGAGCAGTACTTC. It yields the protein CASSWSGESSYEQYF.